A selection of T cell receptor beta chains follows, all from one sample in a study of control samples from healthy donors and cancer patients. Produced via immunoSEQ multiplex PCR; TCRdb's table is partial and in-frame only. The sample consists of fewer than 85,000 clones, around 91% of them appearing once. Sequencing was performed on blood. These receptors came from a man aged 25-40 years in good health. CDR3s include the opening cysteine and the closing phenylalanine or tryptophan. A D gene is named only where the DNA matches it firmly. The listing skips clone size in some rows; elsewhere it reads once, few, many or a size class.

>NA|TRBV11-2|TRBJ2-3|TRBD2
CASSLGGLAGLLTDTQYF
TGTGCCAGCAGCTTAGGGGGACTAGCGGGGCTCCTCACAGATACGCAGTATTTT
>NA|TRBV5-4|TRBJ2-1|TRBD2
CASSLLPGGPHEQFF
TGTGCCAGCAGCTTGCTACCGGGAGGGCCGCATGAGCAGTTCTTC
>NA|TRBV7-6|TRBJ2-3|TRBD2
CASSARGTSGTDTQYF
TGTGCCAGCAGCGCTAGAGGGACTAGCGGGACAGATACGCAGTATTTT
>NA|TRBV6-2/TRBV6-3|TRBJ2-3|NA
CASSFYRDLTDTQYF
TGTGCCAGCAGTTTTTACCGGGACCTCACAGATACGCAGTATTTT
>few|TRBV10-1|TRBJ2-7|TRBD1
CASSEGQGLGEQYF
TGCGCCAGCAGTGAGGGACAGGGTCTGGGGGAGCAGTACTTC
>NA|TRBV2|TRBJ2-7|TRBD2
CASSEAGLAGQYF
TGTGCCAGCAGTGAGGCGGGACTAGCGGGACAGTACTTC
>NA|TRBV29-1|TRBJ2-3|NA
CSVGRQGGTDTQYF
TGCAGCGTTGGCCGTCAAGGTGGCACAGATACGCAGTATTTT
>few|TRBV7-9|TRBJ1-2|NA
CASSLYLPGYGYTF
TGTGCCAGCAGCTTGTATCTCCCCGGCTATGGCTACACCTTC
>NA|TRBV7-2|TRBJ1-5|NA
CASSPRGPGGTDQPQHF
TGTGCCAGCAGCCCACGGGGCCCTGGGGGCACGGATCAGCCCCAGCATTTT
>NA|TRBV7-2|TRBJ1-1|NA
CASSSIRNTEAFF
TGTGCCAGCAGCTCCATTAGGAACACTGAAGCTTTCTTT
>few|TRBV7-9|TRBJ1-5|NA
CASSFPGGNQPQHF
TGTGCCAGCAGCTTCCCGGGAGGCAATCAGCCCCAGCATTTT
>NA|TRBV3-1/TRBV3-2|TRBJ2-3|TRBD2
CASSQGGGATDTQYF
TGTGCCAGCAGCCAAGGCGGGGGGGCCACAGATACGCAGTATTTT
>NA|TRBV10-1|TRBJ2-3|NA
CASSESKGTDTQYF
TGCGCCAGCAGTGAGTCGAAAGGCACAGATACGCAGTATTTT
>once|TRBV9|TRBJ1-5|NA
CASSGGSSQPQHF
TGTGCCAGCAGCGGAGGGTCTAGTCAGCCCCAGCATTTT
>NA|TRBV5-1|TRBJ2-2|NA
CASSLGGSTGELFF
TGCGCCAGCAGCTTGGGGGGGAGCACCGGGGAGCTGTTTTTT
>NA|TRBV7-3|TRBJ2-3|NA
CASSLTARGAPDTQYF
TGTGCCAGCAGCTTAACGGCTAGAGGGGCCCCAGATACGCAGTATTTT
>NA|TRBV28|TRBJ2-1|TRBD1
CVATGTVYNEQFF
TGTGTTGCGACCGGGACAGTCTACAATGAGCAGTTCTTC
>once|TRBV5-4|TRBJ1-2|NA
CASSQTGNYGYTF
TGTGCCAGCAGCCAGACAGGAAACTATGGCTACACCTTC
>NA|TRBV11-3|TRBJ2-7|NA
CASSLGRGAYEQYF
TGTGCCAGCAGCTTAGGCCGGGGAGCCTACGAGCAGTACTTC
>NA|TRBV2|TRBJ2-7|NA
CASRAEGTSEQYF
TGTGCCAGCAGGGCCGAGGGCACCTCCGAGCAGTACTTC
>NA|TRBV11-3|TRBJ1-1|NA
CASRLRPTWTEAFF
TGTGCCAGCAGGTTACGGCCGACCTGGACTGAAGCTTTCTTT
>NA|TRBV27|TRBJ2-7|NA
CASHDRYEQYF
TGTGCCAGCCACGACAGGTACGAGCAGTACTTC
>many|TRBV2|TRBJ1-5|NA
CASRADRLPLGPQHF
TGTGCCAGCAGGGCCGACAGACTACCATTGGGGCCCCAGCATTTT
>NA|TRBV7-9|TRBJ1-3|NA
CASSLAGTGNTIYF
TGTGCCAGCAGCTTGGCAGGGACAGGAAACACCATATATTTT
>NA|TRBV7-2|TRBJ2-3|NA
CASSLYRSADRTDTQYF
TGTGCCAGCAGCTTATATCGGTCGGCGGACCGAACAGATACGCAGTATTTT
>NA|TRBV5-6|TRBJ2-4|NA
CASSPNFVAKNIQYF
TGTGCCAGCAGCCCTAACTTCGTAGCCAAAAACATTCAGTACTTC
>once|TRBV5-1|TRBJ2-1|NA
CASSFGKGNEQFF
TGCGCCAGCAGCTTTGGTAAAGGGAATGAGCAGTTCTTC
>NA|TRBV3-1/TRBV3-2|TRBJ1-2|NA
CASSPDISRPGYTF
TGTGCCAGCAGCCCCGATATCTCTCGCCCCGGCTACACCTTC
>NA|TRBV9|TRBJ2-5|TRBD1
CASSVFGTGEQETQYF
TGTGCCAGCAGCGTATTTGGGACAGGGGAACAAGAGACCCAGTACTTC
>NA|TRBV2|TRBJ2-2|NA
CASKGNTGELFF
TGTGCCAGCAAGGGAAACACCGGGGAGCTGTTTTTT
>NA|TRBV5-4|TRBJ1-4|TRBD1
CASSLGGDRANEKLFF
TGTGCCAGCAGCTTGGGGGGGGACAGGGCCAATGAAAAACTGTTTTTT
>NA|TRBV18|TRBJ1-4|NA
CASSPKDSLTTNEKLFF
TGTGCCAGCTCACCAAAGGACAGCTTGACAACTAATGAAAAACTGTTTTTT
>NA|TRBV2|TRBJ1-3|NA
CASSVGAVGNTIYF
TGTGCCAGCAGTGTGGGGGCAGTTGGAAACACCATATATTTT
>NA|TRBV28|TRBJ2-5|TRBD2
CASSLSGAGGPVETQYF
TGTGCCAGCAGTTTATCGGGAGCGGGGGGGCCGGTGGAGACCCAGTACTTC
>NA|TRBV7-9|TRBJ2-1|TRBD2
CASSYPRAGDNEQFF
TGTGCCAGCAGCTATCCTCGAGCGGGAGATAATGAGCAGTTCTTC
>NA|TRBV5-6|TRBJ1-5|NA
CASSPAGGGGQPQHF
TGTGCCAGCAGCCCGGCGGGGGGAGGGGGGCAGCCCCAGCATTTT
>NA|TRBV4-1|TRBJ1-1|NA
CASSQGVRPNTEAFF
TGCGCCAGCAGCCAAGGGGTTCGGCCGAACACTGAAGCTTTCTTT
>NA|TRBV10-3|TRBJ2-7|TRBD1
CAIAVDRSRLGEQYF
TGTGCCATCGCGGTGGACAGGAGCCGATTGGGGGAGCAGTACTTC
>NA|TRBV5-6|TRBJ1-2|NA
CASSLVPGLYGYTF
TGTGCCAGCAGCTTGGTCCCAGGACTCTATGGCTACACCTTC
>NA|TRBV7-9|TRBJ2-7|TRBD2
CASSFGSGGYEQYF
TGTGCCAGCAGCTTCGGGTCCGGGGGGTACGAGCAGTACTTC